This T cell receptor (beta chain) came from a study of cytomegalovirus exposure and HLA in healthy donors. Study-wide results and limits: A reported reduction in N-insertions relative to the roughly 670-donor mean was seen in an Asian-associated ancestry cluster in a later analysis. Being productive about 90% or about 30% of the time was typical of most TCR beta V segments in an earlier analysis.

The length of the CDR3 is 15 residues. Germline V gene lookup returns CDR1 LGHNA and CDR2 YNFKEQ. Trimming at V came to 0 bases and at J to 1 base, leaving 1 base not matched to a gene. Notes on this clone: The target antigen is unknown.

The primer mix had 60 Vbeta and 13 Jbeta primers. Profiling relied on immunoSEQ multiplex PCR, and the TCRdb table lists in-frame clones only, not all of them. The sample carries some 190,000 clones, around 76% recorded once. The specimen was PBMCs. The J gene is TRBJ2-5, the V gene TRBV4-2, with TRBD2 matching 8 bases. The TCR sequence derives from a woman aged 25 to 45 in good health and CMV-seropositive. The CDR3 DNA follows: TGTGCCAGCAGCCAAGATCGGGGGGGCCAAGAGACCCAGTACTTC. Its protein is CASSQDRGGQETQYF.